This T cell receptor (beta chain) was identified in a study of lymphopenia after photon versus proton radiotherapy (dated by TCRdb to between 2018 and 2020). At the level of the whole study: The immunological effects of photon versus proton radiation therapy were compared in patients with gastrointestinal tumors who developed high-grade lymphopenia. The roughly 20 patients in the cohort had gastrointestinal tumors, were treated with either photon or proton therapy, and subsequently developed lymphopenia. The study was designed to characterize how the impact on the immune system differs between the two radiation modalities.

Study-wide findings and limitations: Among patients across the cohort who died, overall survival time showed an inverse correlation with a larger post-nadir drop in TCR diversity. Proton-treated patients stayed relatively stable during treatment, while photon-treated patients lost naive T cells and TCR diversity and gained effector/memory populations. The survival association was assessed only in patients who died, and the authors presented better survival with proton therapy as a possibility rather than a demonstrated result. After the lymphocyte count nadir, repertoires from photon-treated patients showed oligoclonal expansion, particularly of CD8+ Temra cells, and this expansion drove the decline in diversity.

As to this clone: Its binding antigen is unknown. No base-level quality is on record; no much larger clone is a single base apart.

Libraries were built with the immunoSEQ multiplex PCR assay. T cell repertoires were profiled with deep sequencing of rearranged TCR beta loci together with multiparametric flow cytometry. Held by TCRdb, this immuneACCESS table contains in-frame sequences only and omits some clones. Under half of the omission traces to an unresolved V gene where checked; the cause of the rest is unknown. This sample holds some 170,000 clones; about 85% were observed only once. The ten largest clonotypes hold roughly 4.7% of the sample. The germline V gene encodes CDR1 SGHKS and CDR2 YYEKEE (reference sequence). Spanning cysteine to phenylalanine, the CDR3 consists of 12 amino acids. The only DNA kept is the CDR3, 36 bases in frame from the first base. V is cut by 1 base and J by 7 bases, and the space between the germline ends is 6 bases.

The clonotype was recovered from a man aged 50-60 years with gastric cancer. Recombination joined TRBV5-5 with TRBJ1-5, with TRBD1 perhaps the D gene, on 5 matching bases. The source material was peripheral blood, sampled from a patient treated with photon-based radiotherapy. The bases are TGTGCCAGCAGCTTGAGGGGCCAGCCCCAGCATTTT. Its product reads: CASSLRGQPQHF. Here the CDR3 is joined to the reference TRBV5-5 and TRBJ1-5 genes, and the full variable domain is: DAGVTQSPTHLIKTRGQQVTLRCSPISGHKSVSWYQQVLGQGPQFIFQYYEKEERGRGNFPDRFSARQFPNYSSELNVNALLLGDSALYLCASSLRGQPQHFGDGTRLSIL.